This T cell receptor (beta chain) was captured in a study of control samples from healthy donors and cancer patients. Germline V CDR1 and CDR2: GTSNPN, SVGIG (reference sequence). The CDR3 is 14 residues long. V gave up 3 bases and J gave up 4 bases; unmatched junction bases: 3. Some clones are missing from TCRdb's copy, which holds only in-frame ones; the method was immunoSEQ multiplex PCR. The table records tens of thousands of clones, around nine tenths of them present only once. The rearrangement uses TRBV30 and TRBJ2-3, with 11 bases fitting TRBD2. This clonotype was obtained from a woman in her 40s with lung cancer. Sequenced material: PBMCs. CDR3: CAWSRLAGSDTQYF. The CDR3 DNA is TGTGCCTGGAGCAGACTAGCGGGGTCAGATACGCAGTATTTT.